This T cell receptor (beta chain) was profiled in a study of radiotherapy plus CTLA-4 blockade in lung cancer. The CDR3 covers 15 residues. Germline V CDR1 and CDR2: LNHDA, SQIVND (reference sequence). Unmatched junction bases numbered 5, after V lost 4 bases and J lost 0 bases. Data came from immunoSEQ multiplex PCR; TCRdb stores just in-frame clones and leaves some out. In the table there are about 85,000 clones, around 85% of which are singletons. This TCR was sampled from a human donor with non-small cell lung cancer who had a partial response to radiotherapy plus ipilimumab. The V and J genes are TRBV19 and TRBJ1-1, with 7 bases identical to TRBD1. Specimen: peripheral blood, collected from a patient treated with radiotherapy plus ipilimumab. CDR3 sequence reads: CASSTGQTMNTEAFF. The CDR3 region has the DNA TGTGCCAGTAGTACGGGACAGACCATGAACACTGAAGCTTTCTTT. The complete variable domain, with remaining parts taken from reference TRBV19 and TRBJ1-1, reads DGGITQSPKYLFRKEGQNVTLSCEQNLNHDAMYWYRQDPGQGLRLIYYSQIVNDFQKGDIAEGYSVSREKKESFPLTVTSAQKNPTAFYLCASSTGQTMNTEAFFGQGTRLTVV.